Presented here are 13 T cell receptor beta chains from one specimen sequenced in a study of T cells in women clearing cervical HPV infection. Assay used: immunoSEQ multiplex PCR; TCRdb lists only in-frame clones, some missing. The sample data list around 39,000 clones. Sequenced material: blood buffy coat. The source is a woman aged 18 to 69 with a cervical HPV16 infection that either progressed to CIN3+ or cleared (not recorded which).

A note on this clone: The CDR3 end falls 3 residues outside the read, so it is completed with the germline J gene. This chain joins TRBV20-1 and TRBJ2-7; D is possibly TRBD2 (5 bases). Trimming took 3 bases from V and 5 from J, leaving 11 bases between them. Germline V gene data show CDR1 as DFQATT and CDR2 as SNEGSKA (reference sequence). There are 12 residues in the CDR3. The sequenced CDR3 bases are TGCAGTGCTAGTTTTCCGGGGAACGAG. It specifies CSASFPGNE. The full-length CDR3 reads as CSASFPGNEQYF.

Concerning this clone: The DNA ends 3 residues before the CDR3 does, and the rest of the CDR3 is filled in from the germline J gene. This chain connects TRBV7-9 to TRBJ1-2, with TRBD1 matching 7 bases. The junction had 7 bases not matched to a gene; V was cut back by 5 bases and J by 1 base. Germline V gives CDR1 SEHNR, CDR2 FQNEAQ (reference sequence). The CDR3 extends over 15 amino acids. The CDR3 bases that were read are TGTGCCAGCAGCCGAGGGACAGAATATAACTATGGC. Its protein product is CASSRGTEYNYG. The CDR3 in its entirety is CASSRGTEYNYGYTF. The whole variable domain, remainder taken from reference TRBV7-9 and TRBJ1-2, is DTGVSQNPRHKITKRGQNVTFRCDPISEHNRLYWYRQTLGQGPEFLTYFQNEAQLEKSRLLSDRFSAERPKGSFSTLEIQRTEQGDSAMYLCASSRGTEYNYGYTFGSGTRLTVV.

About this clone: Coverage ceases 3 residues before the CDR3 finishes, and the germline J gene fills in the end. This chain joins TRBV2 and TRBJ1-2; D is uncertain. This CDR3 contains 14 residues. Per germline, CDR1 SNHLY and CDR2 FYNNEI. The CDR3 bases that were read are TGTGCCAGCAGTTCTACGGGGTCGGCCTACGAC. It specifies CASSSTGSAYD. The full-length CDR3 reads as CASSSTGSAYDYTF.

As for this clone: The sequenced fragment ends 3 residues before the CDR3 boundary, so the rest is inferred from the germline J gene. The chain combines TRBV19 with TRBJ1-2, with 7 bases matching TRBD1. CDR1 is LNHDA, CDR2 SQIVND, per germline (reference sequence). The CDR3 runs 15 residues. The chain's CDR3 is CASSIQPGQTYDYTF. The sequenced CDR3 bases are TGTGCCAGTAGTATCCAACCGGGACAGACCTACGAC.

With respect to this clone: From the germline J gene comes the end of the CDR3, since the read stops 3 residues before it. The chain couples TRBV19 to TRBJ2-2; 7 positions match TRBD1. From germline, CDR1 is LNHDA and CDR2 SQIVND (reference sequence). Trimming at V came to 5 bases and at J to 3 bases, leaving 3 bases not matched to a gene. The CDR3 has 14 residues. The sequenced part of the CDR3 DNA is TGTGCCAGTAGTCCGGGACAGCACACCGGGGAG. This encodes CASSPGQHTGE. The full CDR3 reads CASSPGQHTGELFF.

In regard to this clone: The CDR3 end falls 3 residues outside the read, so it is completed with the germline J gene. V is TRBV20-1 and J is TRBJ2-3; weak D call: TRBD2 (5 bases). The CDR3 runs 20 residues. Trimming stripped 6 bases from V and 0 bases from J, with 31 bases between. The V gene's germline CDR1 is DFQATT and CDR2 SNEGSKA (reference sequence). The CDR3: CSAPTGLGRQKGTSTDTQYF. The covered CDR3 bases are TGCAGTGCCCCGACGGGGTTGGGAAGGCAAAAGGGTACCAGCACAGATACG.

A word on this clone: Read coverage stops 3 residues before the CDR3 terminus; the germline J gene supplies the remainder. The V call is TRBV6-2 or TRBV6-3, the J call TRBJ1-2, with D tentatively TRBD1 (6 bases). The V end lost 7 bases, the J end lost 2 bases, and 14 bases lay between the germline ends. Germline values: CDR1 MNHEY, CDR2 SVGEGT. This CDR3 has 14 amino acids. The sequenced part of the CDR3 DNA is TGTGCCAGCACCCGGGACACAACGAACTATGGC. Translated: CASTRDTTNYG. From start to end, the CDR3 is CASTRDTTNYGYTF.

Details on this clone: The read ends 3 residues before the CDR3 terminus; that terminus is restored from the germline J gene. The rearrangement links TRBV5-4 to TRBJ2-7, with 7 bases identical to TRBD1. Germline CDR1 is SGHNT and CDR2 is YYREEE (reference sequence). J was trimmed by 2 bases and V by 0 bases; bases with no gene match: 5. There are 15 residues in the CDR3. CDR3 loop: CASSLGQGTPYEQYF. CDR3 DNA (partial): TGTGCCAGCAGCTTGGGACAGGGCACTCCCTACGAG.

Worth noting for this clone: The CDR3 is cut off 3 residues early in the read; its end comes from the germline J gene. The chain combines TRBV10-3 with TRBJ2-2; D is possibly TRBD2 (6 bases). Per the germline V gene, CDR1 is ENHRY and CDR2 is SYGVKD. This CDR3 is built from 17 residues. Trimming stripped 0 bases from V and 2 bases from J, with 13 bases between. The CDR3 sequence is CAISESGWRDNTGELFF. CDR3 bases read: TGTGCCATCAGTGAGTCCGGTTGGCGGGATAACACCGGGGAG.

Details on this clone: The read ends 3 residues before the CDR3 terminus; that terminus is restored from the germline J gene. This chain joins TRBV6-1 and TRBJ1-6, with a possible D match to TRBD1 (5 bases). Between the trimmed V and J ends, which lost 2 bases and 10 bases, there was a span of 12 bases. The germline CDR1 and CDR2 sequences are MNHNS and SASEGT. This CDR3 has 14 amino acids. CDR3 in amino acids: CASSEQGYGSPLHF. The CDR3 bases that were read are TGTGCCAGCAGTGAACAGGGATATGGATCACCC.

On this clone: The sequence runs out 3 residues before the end of the CDR3; the remainder is reconstructed from the germline J gene. V and J are TRBV20-1 and TRBJ2-5, with 10 bases lining up with TRBD2. CDR1 DFQATT and CDR2 SNEGSKA come from the germline V gene (reference sequence). This CDR3 region has 15 residues. V lost 3 bases, J lost 4 bases, and 8 bases stayed unmatched. The sequenced part of the CDR3 DNA is TGCAGTGCTAGGGCACCGGGACTAGCGAGAGAGACC. It specifies CSARAPGLARET. In full, the CDR3 is CSARAPGLARETQYF.

Remarks on this clone: The read terminates 3 residues before the CDR3 end, so the remaining end is supplied by the germline J gene. The chain joins TRBV2 to TRBJ1-4; 9 bases map to TRBD1. The germline V gene encodes CDR1 SNHLY and CDR2 FYNNEI. The trim removed 5 bases at V and 7 bases at J, leaving 5 bases unmatched. The CDR3 loop spans 14 amino acids. The covered CDR3 bases are TGTGCCAGCAGTCGGGACAGGGTGGGTGAAAAA. It specifies CASSRDRVGEK. The full CDR3 sequence reads CASSRDRVGEKLFF.

With regard to this clone: The read ends 3 residues shy of where the CDR3 ends; the end is completed using the germline J gene. V and J are TRBV12-3 or TRBV12-4 and TRBJ1-2; D is perhaps TRBD1 (5 bases). Trimming pared 7 bases from V and 2 bases from J, leaving 11 bases between. The length of the CDR3 is 13 residues. CDR3 protein: CASNRRQNYGYTF. The DNA read from the CDR3 is TGTGCCAGCAATCGACGACAGAACTATGGC.